This T cell receptor beta chain was sequenced for a study of blood T cells in healthy people across ages. The CDR3 contains 14 residues. Trimming took off 1 base at V and 5 bases at J, with 11 bases between the two ends. Germline V gene lookup returns CDR1 SGHAT and CDR2 FQDESV (reference sequence). Sample-barcoded 5' priming and a J-beta primer mix drove a second PCR of roughly 6 to 12 cycles. TCRdb called the 5' RACE reads again in MiXCR, with one record for every CDR3 protein. Here the sample spans roughly 2 million distinct CDR3 sequences, 49% being singletons. Sequencing used blood. The sequence came from a woman aged 40 to 55 in good health. This rearrangement joins TRBV11-1 to TRBJ1-1, with D tentatively TRBD1 (6 bases). CDR3 loop: CASSLDARGTEAFF. The CDR3 region has the DNA TGTGCCAGCAGCTTAGATGCCAGGGGAACTGAAGCTTTCTTT.